This T cell receptor (beta chain) was profiled in a study of response to subunit inactivated influenza vaccine. TCRdb re-analysed the RT-PCR reads in MiXCR, keeping a single row per CDR3 protein. The data show some 850,000 distinct CDR3 sequences, roughly 20% seen once. The V segment lost 3 bases and the J segment 7 bases; nucleotides outside the gene matches: 3. This CDR3 has 13 amino acids. The V gene's germline CDR1 is LGHDT and CDR2 YNNKEL (reference sequence). The chain carries TRBV3-1 and TRBJ2-7; 10 positions match TRBD1. Sample: PBMCs from blood, taken less than 6 days after vaccination. The clonotype was recovered from a man aged 50 to 59 who received an inactivated influenza vaccine. CDR3: CASSQTGGWEQYF. Here the CDR3 DNA reads TGTGCCAGCAGCCAGACAGGGGGCTGGGAGCAGTACTTC.